This T cell receptor beta chain is drawn from a study of CD8 T cells in Susac syndrome. General study findings and limits: It was acknowledged by the study that relatively few individuals were included in its TCR sequencing and HLA analysis.

With random hexamers, roughly 0.45 to 1 ug RNA was reverse transcribed. The authors amplified TCR beta CDR3 across 54 Vbeta and 13 Jbeta using immunoSEQ multiplex PCR. One entry per CDR3 protein, called by TCRdb with MiXCR from the immunoSEQ multiplex PCR reads. Here the sample spans some 300,000 distinct CDR3 sequences, approximately 85% being singletons. Comment on this clonotype: Its target is unknown.

CDR1 is SGHTA and CDR2 is FQGNSA in the germline V gene. The CDR3 loop spans 11 amino acids. V was clipped by 1 base and J by 9 bases, with 4 bases between them. TEMRA cells were enriched by FACS, while CD8+ and CD4+ T cells were obtained through a negative isolation that was performed magnetically. This sequence joins TRBV7-2 and TRBJ2-1; D gene uncertain. The sequencing sample was made of CD8+ T cells from PBMCs. The receptor was isolated from a human donor with multiple sclerosis. CDR3 sequence reads: CASSLVSEQFF. The CDR3 DNA reads TGTGCCAGCAGCTTAGTCTCTGAGCAGTTCTTC.